What follows describes a single T cell receptor (beta chain). The data are from a study of blood T cell repertoires in COVID-19. Overall study context: COVID-19 samples collected from the United States, Italy and Spain covered acute and convalescent phases. T cells, B-cell-depleted T cells, or PBMCs provided the cDNA or gDNA that served as material.

Germline V gives CDR1 SEHNR, CDR2 FQNEAQ (reference sequence). The CDR3 is made up of 16 amino acids. J gave up 6 bases and V 5 bases, and 7 bases lay outside the gene matches. Profiled with immunoSEQ multiplex PCR; TCRdb holds only in-frame clones, not every one. Among 53,000 or so clones listed, 65% to 80% were seen once. The chain has TRBV7-9 and TRBJ2-1; TRBD2 aligns across 13 bases. The clonotype comes from a human donor with active or convalescent COVID-19. The donor label of this sample is uncertain. The source material was peripheral blood. The CDR3 loop reads CASSRTSGRGGNEQFF. The CDR3 nucleotides are TGTGCCAGCAGCCGTACTAGCGGGAGGGGGGGCAATGAGCAGTTCTTC.